This TCR beta chain was recorded in a study of T-cell memory formation after mild COVID-19. Trimming cost V 2 bases and J 4 bases, with 12 bases left between them. Germline-derived CDR1 and CDR2 are SGHDT and YYEEEE. The CDR3 consists of 14 residues. MiXCR, applied by TCRdb to the 5' RACE reads, yields one record per CDR3 protein. The table shows 250,000 to 350,000 distinct CDR3 sequences, with under 20% occurring only once. This clonotype was counted only a few times. This chain connects TRBV5-6 to TRBJ2-5; D possibly corresponds to TRBD2 (5 bases). The sequenced material came from PBMCs or a T cell subset sorted from them (not recorded which). This clonotype was sampled from a man aged 18 to 30 who had mild COVID-19 (a few samples of this study predate the infection). Cell type and time point are not known. In DNA form, the CDR3 reads TGTGCCAGCAGCTTTTACTTTGAGGGAGAGACCCAGTACTTC. This codes for CASSFYFEGETQYF.